Included here is one TCR beta chain sequence, with context. This sample was taken from a study of control samples from healthy donors and cancer patients. Germline V lookup: CDR1 SGHVS, CDR2 FNYEAQ. The V end was cut by 0 bases, the J end by 0 bases, with 15 bases between. The CDR3 has 18 amino acids. The method was immunoSEQ multiplex PCR; TCRdb's version includes in-frame clones alone and lacks a portion of them. The sample holds around 140,000 clones; approximately 93% are singletons and the top ten take roughly 5.5%. The sequence was obtained from a man between 18 and 29 years old in good health. The sample was blood. The chain is built from TRBV7-6 and TRBJ1-5, with D possibly being TRBD1 (5 bases). This CDR3 is CASSLAPRRDYSNQPQHF. The DNA of the CDR3 is TGTGCCAGCAGCTTAGCACCCCGGAGGGACTATAGCAATCAGCCCCAGCATTTT.